This TCR beta chain was captured by sequencing in a study of T cell changes during pregnancy in multiple sclerosis. Per the germline V gene, CDR1 is SGHDT and CDR2 is YYEEEE. Trimming stripped 0 bases from V and 9 bases from J, with 19 bases between. The CDR3 has 15 residues. Profiling relied on immunoSEQ multiplex PCR, and the TCRdb table lists in-frame clones only, not all of them. Found here are more than 35,000 clones, about nine tenths of them singletons; the top ten hold about 0.81%. This clone appeared a single time. This clonotype originated in a female donor in good health, enrolled as a control in a pregnancy study. The source was CD4+ T cells from peripheral blood mononuclear cells, collected after pregnancy. The chain links TRBV5-6 to TRBJ2-7, with D tentatively TRBD1 (6 bases). The CDR3 protein is CASSLGGGTFGGQYF. The CDR3, as DNA: TGTGCCAGCAGCTTGGGAGGGGGTACCTTTGGGGGGCAGTACTTC. Full variable domain (remainder filled in from reference TRBV5-6 and TRBJ2-7): DAGVTQSPTHLIKTRGQQVTLRCSPKSGHDTVSWYQQALGQGPQFIFQYYEEEERQRGNFPDRFSGHQFPNYSSELNVNALLLGDSALYLCASSLGGGTFGGQYFGPGTRLTVT.